A single sample gave rise to the 26 T cell receptor beta chains below, sequenced in a study of blood T cell repertoires in COVID-19. Data came from immunoSEQ multiplex PCR; TCRdb stores just in-frame clones and leaves some out. The table has approximately 140,000 clones, 88% seen once. The sequencing sample was made of peripheral blood. All receptors derive from a man between 60 and 75 years old with active or convalescent COVID-19.

Judged by abundance, this clone is medium-sized. V is TRBV4-2 and J is TRBJ2-7, with 8 bases matching TRBD1. Germline values: CDR1 LGHNA, CDR2 YNFKEQ. The CDR3 runs to 14 residues. The trim removed 4 bases at V and 4 bases at J, leaving 6 bases unmatched. This CDR3 reads CASSPDRGGYEQYF. The CDR3, as DNA: TGTGCCAGCAGCCCTGACAGGGGAGGTTACGAGCAGTACTTC.

This clone was seen just once. The chain recombines TRBV27 with TRBJ2-2; 7 positions match TRBD2. Germline values: CDR1 MNHEY, CDR2 SMNVEV (reference sequence). Trimming removed 2 bases from V and 3 bases from J; junction bases left unmatched: 3. CDR3 length: 15 amino acids. The CDR3 sequence is CASSLISGYTGELFF. DNA for the CDR3: TGTGCCAGCAGTTTAATTAGCGGGTACACCGGGGAGCTGTTTTTT.

The chain combines TRBV14 with TRBJ2-3; 8 bases are a match to TRBD1. The length of the CDR3 is 15 residues. The V gene end was trimmed by 2 bases and the J gene end by 4 bases; junction bases not matched to a gene: 5. CDR1 and CDR2 from the germline V gene are SGHDN and FVKESK. The CDR3: CASSQLRGLPDTQYF. CDR3 DNA sequence: TGTGCCAGCAGCCAACTCAGGGGGCTCCCAGATACGCAGTATTTT.

The chain is built from TRBV7-9 and TRBJ2-5; 8 nucleotides agree with TRBD1. The V gene end was trimmed by 4 bases and the J gene end by 6 bases; junction bases not matched to a gene: 4. Germline V gene data show CDR1 as SEHNR and CDR2 as FQNEAQ (reference sequence). The CDR3 is 13 amino acids. CDR3 loop: CASSSDRGKTQYF. The CDR3 region has the DNA TGTGCCAGCAGCTCCGACAGGGGAAAGACCCAGTACTTC.

The chain recombines TRBV12-3 or TRBV12-4 with TRBJ2-1; TRBD1 is a possible D gene (5 bases). This CDR3 is 12 amino acids long. Trimming took off 6 bases at V and 8 bases at J, with 11 bases between the two ends. The CDR3 sequence: CASRKGAYEQFF. Written as DNA, the CDR3 is TGTGCCAGCAGGAAAGGGGCGTATGAGCAGTTCTTC.

The V and J genes are TRBV5-1 and TRBJ2-7; D not certain. V lost 0 bases, J lost 0 bases, and 10 bases lay in between. The CDR3 extends over 15 amino acids. The germline V gene encodes CDR1 SGHRS and CDR2 YFSETQ. CDR3 region: CASSLGSLTSYEQYF. DNA for the CDR3: TGCGCCAGCAGCTTGGGGAGCCTAACCTCCTACGAGCAGTACTTC.

V gene TRBV19 combines with J gene TRBJ1-2, with D possibly TRBD1 on 6 matching bases. Per germline, CDR1 LNHDA and CDR2 SQIVND (reference sequence). The length of the CDR3 is 16 residues. Deletions cut 8 bases from V and 0 bases from J, with 19 bases between. In DNA form, the CDR3 reads TGTGCCAGTCATACCGGTCGGGACATAGCTAACTATGGCTACACCTTC. This sequence encodes CASHTGRDIANYGYTF.

A few counts support this clone. This chain joins TRBV3-1 (or the pseudogene TRBV3-2) and TRBJ1-5; D is perhaps TRBD1 (5 bases). This CDR3 region has 15 residues. Germline lookup yields CDR1 LGHDT and CDR2 YNNKEL (reference sequence). The germline V and J ends were trimmed by 3 bases and 0 bases, with 9 bases remaining between them. As DNA, the CDR3 is TGTGCCAGCAGCCATTCAGGGAATAGCAATCAGCCCCAGCATTTT. Its translation: CASSHSGNSNQPQHF.

The V and J genes are TRBV7-2 and TRBJ1-2, with 11 bases lining up with TRBD1. This CDR3 comprises 15 residues. V lost 4 bases and J lost 4; bases outside the gene matches: 5. CDR1 and CDR2 (germline): SGHTA, FQGNSA. Here the CDR3 DNA reads TGTGCCAGCAGCTCCGGACAGGGGGCGGTCTATGGCTACACCTTC. Translation gives CASSSGQGAVYGYTF.

This chain uses TRBV24-1 with TRBJ2-1; the match to TRBD2 covers 11 bases. The CDR3 extends over 18 amino acids. With V trimmed by 2 bases and J by 6 bases, 11 bases remained unmatched. Germline V gene data show CDR1 as KGHDR and CDR2 as SFDVKD. The CDR3 here is CATSDSHTTSGSTNEQFF. CDR3 coding DNA: TGTGCCACCAGTGATTCACATACTACTAGCGGGAGTACCAATGAGCAGTTCTTC.

This clone was detected once. The chain employs TRBV6-5 and TRBJ1-2; TRBD1 matches at 7 bases. This CDR3 is 14 amino acids long. Germline V gene data show CDR1 as MNHEY and CDR2 as SVGAGI. V was clipped by 2 bases and J by 4 bases; unmatched bases: 4. CDR3 region: CASSYQGGGYGYTF. The CDR3, as DNA: TGTGCCAGCAGTTACCAGGGGGGAGGCTATGGCTACACCTTC.

This chain joins TRBV4-1 and TRBJ1-4; 8 nucleotides agree with TRBD1. The J segment lost 2 bases and the V segment lost 4 bases, leaving 3 bases of the junction unmatched. This CDR3 region has 15 residues. CDR1 is MGHRA, CDR2 YSYEKL, per germline. The CDR3 DNA reads as TGCGCCAGCAGCCGCGGACAGGGTACTAATGAAAAACTGTTTTTT. Translated: CASSRGQGTNEKLFF.

The CDR3 protein is CASRPTGRVYTF. CDR3 in DNA: TGTGCCAGCAGACCGACAGGGCGCGTCTACACCTTC. The chain has TRBV28 and TRBJ1-2, with 7 bases aligning to TRBD1. This CDR3 contains 12 residues. In germline, CDR1 is MDHEN, CDR2 SYDVKM. Trimming cost V 6 bases and J 10 bases; bases outside gene matches: 8.

V is TRBV5-4 and J is TRBJ1-2; TRBD1 matches 7 bases. Germline V gives CDR1 SGHNT, CDR2 YYREEE (reference sequence). The CDR3 has 14 residues. The junction had 4 bases not matched to a gene; V was cut back by 0 bases and J by 5 bases. The CDR3 sequence is CASSLEGGGYGYTF. The CDR3 DNA sequence: TGTGCCAGCAGCTTGGAAGGGGGCGGTTATGGCTACACCTTC.

This chain links TRBV12-3 or TRBV12-4 with TRBJ1-2; maybe TRBD1 (5 bases). CDR3 length equals 12 residues. V was shortened by 1 base and J by 7 bases, with 7 bases between the two germline ends. The CDR3 DNA reads TGTGCCAGCAGTTTAGGACAGATTGGCTACACCTTC. It translates to CASSLGQIGYTF.

This rearrangement joins TRBV28 to TRBJ1-6, with 7 bases aligning to TRBD1. Germline V gives CDR1 MDHEN, CDR2 SYDVKM. Trimming removed 6 bases from V and 3 bases from J; junction bases left unmatched: 5. The CDR3 spans 15 residues. The CDR3 loop is CASSLRQGYNSPLHF. Here the CDR3 DNA reads TGTGCCAGCAGCCTACGACAGGGCTATAATTCACCCCTCCACTTT.

This clone was seen a handful of times. This chain's CDR3 is CASSLSAGPYGYTF. DNA for the CDR3: TGTGCCAGCAGCTTATCTGCAGGGCCGTACGGCTACACCTTC. The chain joins TRBV5-8 to TRBJ1-2; D may be TRBD1 (5 bases). Germline CDR1 and CDR2: SGHTS and YDEGEE. V gave up 2 bases and J gave up 8 bases, with 16 bases separating them. This CDR3 spans 14 amino acids.

The rearrangement joins TRBV5-1 to TRBJ2-1, with D perhaps matching TRBD1 (5 bases). This CDR3 has 17 amino acids. The germline V and J ends were trimmed by 0 bases and 6 bases, with 19 bases remaining between them. Germline V gene sequence: CDR1 SGHRS, CDR2 YFSETQ. The CDR3 protein is CASSLVTGRSVGNEQFF. Written as DNA, the CDR3 is TGCGCCAGCAGCTTGGTAACAGGCAGGTCCGTCGGCAATGAGCAGTTCTTC.

This chain links TRBV6-5 with TRBJ1-5, with D possibly TRBD1 on 5 matching bases. The CDR3 length is 16 residues. Germline V gene sequence: CDR1 MNHEY, CDR2 SVGAGI. Trimming took off 0 bases at V and 0 bases at J, with 9 bases between the two ends. CDR3 loop: CASSYSSGDSNQPQHF. The CDR3 region has the DNA TGTGCCAGCAGTTACTCATCGGGGGATAGCAATCAGCCCCAGCATTTT.

This rearrangement joins TRBV14 to TRBJ1-6, with 10 bases matching TRBD1. J gave up 10 bases and V 5 bases, and 2 bases lay outside the gene matches. Germline lookup yields CDR1 SGHDN and CDR2 FVKESK. This CDR3 has 13 residues. The CDR3 nucleotides are TGTGCCAGCAGCGGGACAGGGGTCTCACCCCTCCACTTT. Amino acid sequence: CASSGTGVSPLHF. The full variable domain, its missing parts supplied by reference TRBV14 and TRBJ1-6, is EAGVTQFPSHSVIEKGQTVTLRCDPISGHDNLYWYRRVMGKEIKFLLHFVKESKQDESGMPNNRFLAERTGGTYSTLKVQPAELEDSGVYFCASSGTGVSPLHFGNGTRLTVT.

The table lists this clone with a few counts. The rearrangement links TRBV6-5 to TRBJ2-2; 7 bases align to TRBD1. The CDR3 consists of 14 residues. CDR1 MNHEY and CDR2 SVGAGI come from the germline V gene. With V trimmed by 4 bases and J by 3 bases, 2 bases remained unmatched. The CDR3 DNA follows: TGTGCCAGCAGTTCGGGACAGTACACCGGGGAGCTGTTTTTT. It codes for CASSSGQYTGELFF.

The chain has TRBV28 and TRBJ1-5; 12 bases map to TRBD1. With 6 bases clipped from V and 1 base from J, the junction kept 7 bases outside the gene matches. This CDR3 is built from 17 residues. Germline V lookup: CDR1 MDHEN, CDR2 SYDVKM. This chain's CDR3 is CASRPGTGGLSNQPQHF. The CDR3 coding sequence is TGTGCCAGCAGACCCGGGACAGGGGGCTTGAGCAATCAGCCCCAGCATTTT.

The chain carries TRBV5-1 and TRBJ2-2; D is ambiguous. The CDR3 consists of 16 residues. Germline CDR1 is SGHRS and CDR2 is YFSETQ. V lost 1 base, J lost 1 base, and 11 bases lay in between. In nucleotides, the CDR3 is TGCGCCAGCAGCTTGAGCCAGGCCCAGAACACCGGGGAGCTGTTTTTT. This encodes CASSLSQAQNTGELFF. Full variable domain (rest looked up from reference TRBV5-1 and TRBJ2-2): KAGVTQTPRYLIKTRGQQVTLSCSPISGHRSVSWYQQTPGQGLQFLFEYFSETQRNKGNFPGRFSGRQFSNSRSEMNVSTLELGDSALYLCASSLSQAQNTGELFFGEGSRLTVL.

The genes are TRBV7-2 and TRBJ2-2; TRBD1 matches 9 bases. In germline, CDR1 is SGHTA, CDR2 FQGNSA. The CDR3 is 15 residues long. Losses at the gene ends were 4 bases for V and 5 bases for J; bases not matched to a gene: 5. CDR3 loop: CASSWGDRETGELFF. The CDR3 DNA is TGTGCCAGCAGCTGGGGGGACAGGGAAACCGGGGAGCTGTTTTTT.

This clone turned up a few times. This chain links TRBV4-2 with TRBJ1-6; D is unclear. The germline V gene encodes CDR1 LGHNA and CDR2 YNFKEQ. Trimming removed 4 bases at V and 5 bases at J, with 9 bases between. This CDR3 has 14 residues. CDR3 sequence reads: CASSPGADNSPLHF. The DNA for the CDR3 is TGTGCCAGCAGCCCGGGAGCAGATAATTCACCCCTCCACTTT.

The chain has TRBV9 and TRBJ1-3; D might be TRBD1 (5 bases). The length of the CDR3 is 16 residues. CDR1 is SGDLS, CDR2 YYNGEE, per germline. V lost 2 bases, J lost 4 bases, and 16 bases lay in between. Here the CDR3 DNA reads TGTGCCAGCAGCGTGACGATAGGGGAATCCGGAAACACCATATATTTT. Residues: CASSVTIGESGNTIYF.